This TCR beta chain appears in the sequencing data of a study of blood T cell repertoires in COVID-19. Study in general: From T cells, B-cell-depleted T cells, or PBMCs came the material, which was cDNA or gDNA.

V lost 7 bases and J lost 2, with 11 bases in between. Germline CDR1 SNHLY, CDR2 FYNNEI. The CDR3 loop spans 13 amino acids. In the source study's methods: Nucleated cell number was recorded as an estimate derived from reference gene primer amplification. Here immunoSEQ multiplex PCR was the method, and the copy in TCRdb shows in-frame clones only, minus some. V, J and clone size derive from that table, while D and trimming were established from the DNA sequence. Of fewer than 200,000 clones listed, roughly 87% are singletons. Source material: peripheral blood. The rearrangement links TRBV2 to TRBJ2-5, with D tentatively TRBD1 (6 bases). The origin of this receptor is a man aged 60 to 75 with active or convalescent COVID-19. CDR3 DNA: TGTGCCAGCATAAAGGACAGTCAAGAGACCCAGTACTTC. As protein: CASIKDSQETQYF.